This record looks at one T cell receptor (beta chain) sequence and its context. Germline V CDR1 and CDR2: LNHNV, YYDKDF (reference sequence). V was pared by 6 bases and J by 5 bases, with 8 bases of the junction left unmatched. The CDR3 is made up of 14 amino acids. This entry is derived from a study of blood T cell repertoires in COVID-19. Study summary: The United States, Italy and Spain were the sources of the acute and convalescent COVID-19 samples. PBMCs, B-cell-depleted T cells, or T cells were the source of the cDNA or gDNA that made up the material.

How the authors handled the data: The authors estimated nucleated cell counts from reference gene primer amplification. Measured with immunoSEQ multiplex PCR; TCRdb has only the in-frame clones, and not every one. That table is the source of V, J and clone size, and D and trimming were worked out from the DNA. The sample lists a few hundred thousand clones; roughly 84% were seen once. This chain links TRBV15 with TRBJ2-5, with 8 bases identical to TRBD1. Sequencing was carried out using peripheral blood. The clonotype comes from a man in his forties who had recovered from COVID-19. The CDR3 bases are TGTGCCACCAGACCGTCAGGGGGCGGCGAGACCCAGTACTTC. Encoded protein: CATRPSGGGETQYF. Together with reference TRBV15 and TRBJ2-5, the CDR3 gives the full variable domain: DAMVIQNPRYQVTQFGKPVTLSCSQTLNHNVMYWYQQKSSQAPKLLFHYYDKDFNNEADTPDNFQSRRPNTSFCFLDIRSPGLGDTAMYLCATRPSGGGETQYFGPGTRLLVL.